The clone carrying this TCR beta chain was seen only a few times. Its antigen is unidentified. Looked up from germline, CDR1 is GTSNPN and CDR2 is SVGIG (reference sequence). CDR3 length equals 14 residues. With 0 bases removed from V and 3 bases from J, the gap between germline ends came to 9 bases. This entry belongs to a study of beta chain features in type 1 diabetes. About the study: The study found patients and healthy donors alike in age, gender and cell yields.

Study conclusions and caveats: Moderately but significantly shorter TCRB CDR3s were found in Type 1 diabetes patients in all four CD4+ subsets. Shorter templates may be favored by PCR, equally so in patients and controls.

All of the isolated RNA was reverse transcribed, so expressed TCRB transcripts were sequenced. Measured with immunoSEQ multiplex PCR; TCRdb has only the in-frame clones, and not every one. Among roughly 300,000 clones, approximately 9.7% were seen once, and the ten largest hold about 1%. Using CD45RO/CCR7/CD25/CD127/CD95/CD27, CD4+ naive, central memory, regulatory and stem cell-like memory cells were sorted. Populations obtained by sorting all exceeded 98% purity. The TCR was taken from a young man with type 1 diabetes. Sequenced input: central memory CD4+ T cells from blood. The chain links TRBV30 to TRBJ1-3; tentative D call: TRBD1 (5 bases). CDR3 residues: CAWSVWGFGNTIYF. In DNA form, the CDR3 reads TGTGCCTGGAGTGTATGGGGGTTTGGAAACACCATATATTTT.